This T cell receptor beta chain was documented in a study of blood T cell repertoires in COVID-19. About the study: COVID-19 samples collected from the United States, Italy and Spain covered acute and convalescent phases. Nucleic acid was either cDNA or gDNA, and it came from T cells, B-cell-depleted T cells, or PBMCs.

The CDR3 runs 14 residues. With V trimmed by 5 bases and J by 4 bases, 9 bases remained unmatched. Germline V lookup: CDR1 SQVTM, CDR2 ANQGSEA. In the study's own analysis: The assay estimated nucleated cells by amplifying reference gene primers. Profiled with immunoSEQ multiplex PCR; TCRdb holds only in-frame clones, not every one. Clonal size and the V and J genes are those of that table, whereas D and trimming came from the DNA. The repertoire has about 150,000 clones, 65% to 85% of them found once; the top ten carry less than 3.5%. The sequencing sample was made of peripheral blood. J is TRBJ1-1 and V is TRBV29-1; 8 bases are a match to TRBD1. The receptor comes from an older woman with acute or convalescent COVID-19. Here the CDR3 reads CSVKSGTGPTEAFF. CDR3 nucleotides: TGCAGCGTTAAGAGTGGGACAGGCCCCACTGAAGCTTTCTTT.